These 32 T cell receptor beta chains were sequenced from one sample in a study of blood T cell repertoires in COVID-19. The assay was immunoSEQ multiplex PCR, and TCRdb's table has in-frame clones only and misses some. The table shows about 120,000 clones, with around 86% occurring only once. The sequenced sample was peripheral blood. These receptors originate from a man aged 60 to 69 with acute or convalescent COVID-19.

The rearrangement links TRBV5-6 to TRBJ1-5; D gene ambiguous. The CDR3 sequence is 13 residues long. Trimming took 0 bases from V and 9 from J, leaving 10 bases between them. Germline CDR1 is SGHDT and CDR2 is YYEEEE. This CDR3 reads CASSLAGMGPQHF. The CDR3 nucleotides are TGTGCCAGCAGCTTGGCCGGGATGGGGCCCCAGCATTTT.

This chain joins TRBV5-4 and TRBJ1-2; no reliable D call. Trimming removed 2 bases from V and 1 base from J, with 6 bases in between. This CDR3 has 13 residues. CDR1 and CDR2 from the germline V gene are SGHNT and YYREEE (reference sequence). In nucleotides, the CDR3 is TGTGCCAGCAGCTTTGAGGGTAACTATGGCTACACCTTC. This encodes CASSFEGNYGYTF.

As for this clone: The same CDR3 also results from other DNA sequences found in this sample. The chain joins TRBV5-1 to TRBJ1-1; 7 bases are shared with TRBD1. The junction had 2 bases not matched to a gene; V was cut back by 1 base and J by 2 bases. The CDR3 has 14 residues. CDR1 SGHRS and CDR2 YFSETQ come from the germline V gene. The CDR3 coding sequence is TGCGCCAGCAGCTTGACAGGGGCTAACACTGAAGCTTTCTTT. It codes for CASSLTGANTEAFF.

The rearrangement links TRBV27 to TRBJ1-1; D is uncertain. CDR1 and CDR2 (germline): MNHEY, SMNVEV (reference sequence). The CDR3 is 15 amino acids. V was trimmed by 7 bases and J by 0 bases, leaving 15 bases between them. The CDR3 protein is CASTPMPTLNTEAFF. The DNA for the CDR3 is TGTGCCAGCACCCCAATGCCCACTTTGAACACTGAAGCTTTCTTT.

As to this clone: The same CDR3 arises from other DNA sequences in this sample as well. The rearrangement uses TRBV2 and TRBJ1-5; D is unresolved. The germline V gene encodes CDR1 SNHLY and CDR2 FYNNEI. This CDR3 comprises 13 residues. V was clipped by 4 bases and J by 0 bases, with 4 bases between them. CDR3 loop: CASSVYSNQPQHF. In DNA, the CDR3 is TGTGCCAGCAGTGTCTATAGCAATCAGCCCCAGCATTTT.

The gene calls are TRBV7-8 and TRBJ2-1; D gene uncertain. The CDR3 has 15 residues. Germline CDR1 is SGHVS and CDR2 is FQNEAQ. V lost 5 bases and J lost 6, with 17 bases in between. The CDR3 loop is CASSPAPRSANEQFF. The CDR3 nucleotides are TGTGCCAGCAGCCCCGCGCCTAGATCGGCCAATGAGCAGTTCTTC.

This chain joins TRBV19 and TRBJ2-7; a possible D gene is TRBD1 (6 bases). There are 15 residues in the CDR3. CDR1 is LNHDA, CDR2 SQIVND, per germline (reference sequence). V was trimmed by 6 bases and J by 0 bases, leaving 15 bases between them. CDR3 DNA: TGTGCCAGTAGCAAACTTACAGGGTTCTCCTACGAGCAGTACTTC. This translates into CASSKLTGFSYEQYF.

CDR3 protein: CASSRAPRSGGSGNTIYF. CDR3 nucleotides: TGCGCCAGCAGCCGAGCACCCCGATCAGGGGGCAGTGGAAACACCATATATTTT. The genes are TRBV4-1 and TRBJ1-3; 8 bases fit TRBD1. The CDR3 is made up of 18 amino acids. Germline loops: CDR1 MGHRA, CDR2 YSYEKL. V gave up 4 bases and J gave up 3 bases; unmatched junction bases: 14.

The gene calls are TRBV16 and TRBJ1-6; the match to TRBD1 covers 10 bases. The junction had 5 bases not matched to a gene; V was cut back by 4 bases and J by 14 bases. The CDR3 covers 13 residues. Germline values: CDR1 KGHSY, CDR2 FQNENV. Here the CDR3 DNA reads TGTGCCAGCAGCCGCGGACAGGGGGGGGCCCTCCACTTT. Its protein product is CASSRGQGGALHF.

The chain uses TRBV18 and TRBJ2-1; the match to TRBD1 covers 8 bases. CDR3 length: 16 amino acids. Trimming at V came to 3 bases and at J to 3 bases, leaving 7 bases not matched to a gene. In germline, CDR1 is KGHSH, CDR2 LQKENI. CDR3 loop: CASSPPQGGVYNEQFF. In nucleotides, the CDR3 is TGTGCCAGCTCACCTCCACAGGGGGGTGTCTACAATGAGCAGTTCTTC.

The chain's CDR3 is CASSPNRAGEAFF. Written as DNA, the CDR3 is TGTGCCAGCAGCCCAAACAGGGCTGGTGAAGCTTTCTTT. The V call is TRBV11-3, the J call TRBJ1-1; a possible D gene is TRBD1 (6 bases). The germline gives CDR1 SGHNT, CDR2 YENEEA. Trimming removed 5 bases from V and 7 bases from J, with 14 bases in between. This CDR3 region has 13 residues.

The gene calls are TRBV5-1 and TRBJ2-3; TRBD2 agrees at 14 bases. V dropped 3 bases and J dropped 3; count of bases not matched to a gene: 6. Germline-derived CDR1 and CDR2 are SGHRS and YFSETQ. The CDR3 runs 17 residues. In nucleotides, the CDR3 is TGCGCCAGCAGCTCGGGACTAGCGGGAGTTCAGACAGATACGCAGTATTTT. This sequence encodes CASSSGLAGVQTDTQYF.

This chain uses TRBV27 with TRBJ1-2, with 7 bases fitting TRBD1. The CDR3 consists of 13 residues. J was trimmed by 6 bases and V by 2 bases; bases with no gene match: 3. Per germline, CDR1 MNHEY and CDR2 SMNVEV (reference sequence). CDR3: CASSLNRGHGYTF. DNA of the CDR3: TGTGCCAGCAGTTTAAACAGGGGCCATGGCTACACCTTC.

The J gene is TRBJ2-2, the V gene TRBV12-3 or TRBV12-4, with no clear D. The CDR3 totals 13 residues. Trimming took 6 bases from V and 1 from J, leaving 6 bases between them. The CDR3 reads CASRFGNTGELFF. CDR3 in DNA: TGTGCCAGCAGGTTCGGGAACACCGGGGAGCTGTTTTTT.

V and J are TRBV5-1 and TRBJ2-3; tentatively, D is TRBD2 (6 bases). Per the germline V gene, CDR1 is SGHRS and CDR2 is YFSETQ. Trimming pared 0 bases from V and 2 bases from J, leaving 16 bases between. The CDR3 length is 17 residues. The DNA for the CDR3 is TGCGCCAGCAGCTTGGCAGCGGGCGTTGCCTTCACAGATACGCAGTATTTT. This codes for CASSLAAGVAFTDTQYF.

V and J are TRBV27 and TRBJ2-7, with a possible D match to TRBD1 (6 bases). This CDR3 has 16 residues. From germline, CDR1 is MNHEY and CDR2 SMNVEV (reference sequence). The ends were cut back, 5 bases at V and 3 bases at J, with 20 bases in the middle. DNA for the CDR3: TGTGCCAGCAGTGGAGTCGCGACAGGACACCTCTACGAGCAGTACTTC. This encodes CASSGVATGHLYEQYF.

The chain combines TRBV11-2 with TRBJ2-2; D is unclear. The CDR3 has 13 amino acids. V was shortened by 5 bases and J by 2 bases, with 6 bases between the two germline ends. Germline CDR1 is SGHAT and CDR2 is FQNNGV. The CDR3 sequence: CASSPTNTGELFF. The CDR3 DNA sequence: TGTGCCAGCAGCCCTACCAACACCGGGGAGCTGTTTTTT.

The rearrangement uses TRBV18 and TRBJ2-1, with TRBD2 as a possible D gene (5 bases). The ends were cut back, 3 bases at V and 8 bases at J, with 11 bases in the middle. There are 13 residues in the CDR3. Germline-derived CDR1 and CDR2 are KGHSH and LQKENI. In nucleotides, the CDR3 is TGTGCCAGCTCACCGATCCGGGATGATGAGCAGTTCTTC. Protein product: CASSPIRDDEQFF.

This clone was counted a few times. The chain carries TRBV29-1 and TRBJ1-1, with unresolved D. The germline V gene has CDR1 SQVTM and CDR2 ANQGSEA. The CDR3 extends over 10 amino acids. V lost 6 bases and J lost 2, with 4 bases in between. The CDR3 DNA follows: TGCAGCGTCCATAACACTGAAGCTTTCTTT. It translates to CSVHNTEAFF.

This clone was counted only a few times. This sequence joins TRBV28 and TRBJ1-3; the D gene is possibly TRBD1 (6 bases). V was pared by 5 bases and J by 2 bases, with 16 bases between. This CDR3 is 16 amino acids long. Germline assignment: CDR1 MDHEN and CDR2 SYDVKM. The CDR3 DNA reads TGTGCCAGCAGTCCCCAAGGACAGTCTCCTGGAAACACCATATATTTT. It codes for CASSPQGQSPGNTIYF.

The chain combines TRBV15 with TRBJ1-5, with D tentatively TRBD1 (6 bases). Per germline, CDR1 LNHNV and CDR2 YYDKDF (reference sequence). The CDR3 extends over 15 amino acids. Trimming cost V 0 bases and J 6 bases, with 12 bases left between them. In DNA, the CDR3 is TGTGCCACCAGCAGAGATAAGGGGGGGGCTCAGCCCCAGCATTTT. Its protein is CATSRDKGGAQPQHF.

This chain uses TRBV9 with TRBJ2-5; 10 bases are shared with TRBD2. This CDR3 has 15 amino acids. The germline V gene has CDR1 SGDLS and CDR2 YYNGEE. The V and J ends lost 0 bases and 3 bases, in that order; junction bases with no gene match: 2. CDR3 bases: TGTGCCAGCAGCGTAGGGACTAGCGGAGAAGAGACCCAGTACTTC. Its protein is CASSVGTSGEETQYF.

This clone came up many times. Other nucleotide sequences in the sample specify the same CDR3. The J gene is TRBJ1-6, the V gene TRBV27; D perhaps matches TRBD1 (5 bases). The CDR3 loop spans 16 amino acids. The germline gives CDR1 MNHEY, CDR2 SMNVEV (reference sequence). Trimming took off 3 bases at V and 0 bases at J, with 9 bases between the two ends. CDR3 nucleotides: TGTGCCAGCAGTTTGGGGGGGGGCTCCTATAATTCACCCCTCCACTTT. This gives the protein CASSLGGGSYNSPLHF.

The chain is built from TRBV7-3 and TRBJ2-1; 15 positions agree with TRBD2. The CDR3 is 18 amino acids. Germline V gives CDR1 SGHTA, CDR2 FQGTGA. V lost 5 bases, J lost 3 bases, and 8 bases stayed unmatched. CDR3 nucleotides: TGTGCCAGCAGCCGTGGGACTAGCGGGAGGTACCTCTACAATGAGCAGTTCTTC. Its protein product is CASSRGTSGRYLYNEQFF. Together with reference TRBV7-3 and TRBJ2-1, the CDR3 gives the full variable domain: GAGVSQTPSNKVTEKGKYVELRCDPISGHTALYWYRQSLGQGPEFLIYFQGTGAADDSGLPNDRFFAVRPEGSVSTLKIQRTERGDSAVYLCASSRGTSGRYLYNEQFFGPGTRLTVL.

V is TRBV5-1 and J is TRBJ1-3, with TRBD1 as a possible D gene (6 bases). V was clipped by 0 bases and J by 0 bases, with 10 bases between them. The CDR3 covers 16 residues. Germline V gene sequence: CDR1 SGHRS, CDR2 YFSETQ. The CDR3 DNA sequence: TGCGCCAGCAGCTTGGGTCGGACAGTCTCTGGAAACACCATATATTTT. This translates into CASSLGRTVSGNTIYF. Based on the CDR3 plus reference TRBV5-1 and TRBJ1-3, the full variable domain is KAGVTQTPRYLIKTRGQQVTLSCSPISGHRSVSWYQQTPGQGLQFLFEYFSETQRNKGNFPGRFSGRQFSNSRSEMNVSTLELGDSALYLCASSLGRTVSGNTIYFGEGSWLTVV.

The rearrangement joins TRBV6-5 to TRBJ2-2; perhaps TRBD2 as D (6 bases). Germline V gene lookup returns CDR1 MNHEY and CDR2 SVGAGI. The CDR3 extends over 15 amino acids. V was clipped by 6 bases and J by 7 bases, with 18 bases between them. DNA for the CDR3: TGTGCCAGCAGGCGGAGCGGTCCGGGGGTCGGGGAGCTGTTTTTT. As protein: CASRRSGPGVGELFF.

This chain connects TRBV18 to TRBJ2-2; D unresolved. CDR1 KGHSH and CDR2 LQKENI come from the germline V gene. Trimming took off 1 base at V and 1 base at J, with 7 bases between the two ends. CDR3 length: 15 amino acids. The DNA for the CDR3 is TGTGCCAGCTCACCACGGTCCGGGAACACCGGGGAGCTGTTTTTT. Translating gives CASSPRSGNTGELFF. The full variable domain, in which reference TRBV18 and TRBJ2-2 provide the parts outside the CDR3, is NAGVMQNPRHLVRRRGQEARLRCSPMKGHSHVYWYRQLPEEGLKFMVYLQKENIIDESGMPKERFSAEFPKEGPSILRIQQVVRGDSAAYFCASSPRSGNTGELFFGEGSRLTVL.

The chain joins TRBV25-1 to TRBJ1-2; D not resolved. Trimming stripped 5 bases from V and 8 bases from J, with 18 bases between. Germline CDR1 and CDR2: MGHDK and SYGVNS. CDR3 length equals 14 residues. In DNA form, the CDR3 reads TGTGCCAGCAGTTACGGACTTAAGGGATGGGGCTACACCTTC. Translation gives CASSYGLKGWGYTF.

This clone was seen a few times. The chain couples TRBV28 to TRBJ1-2, with a weak D call TRBD1 (6 bases). The CDR3 is 14 residues long. Germline V gene data show CDR1 as MDHEN and CDR2 as SYDVKM. The ends were cut back, 6 bases at V and 6 bases at J, with 17 bases in the middle. The CDR3 DNA reads TGTGCCAGCAGCTCACAGGGAGGGTGGGATGGCTACACCTTC. Its translation is CASSSQGGWDGYTF.

This clone occurred once. The chain carries TRBV5-1 and TRBJ2-6; 7 bases line up with TRBD1. Trimming took 0 bases from V and 6 from J; bases not matched to a gene: 3. The germline V gene encodes CDR1 SGHRS and CDR2 YFSETQ. The CDR3 extends over 15 amino acids. This chain's CDR3 is CASSLAGTEANVLTF. DNA for the CDR3: TGCGCCAGCAGCTTGGCCGGGACAGAGGCCAACGTCCTGACTTTC.

The chain recombines TRBV7-3 with TRBJ2-1, with TRBD2 identical over 11 bases. CDR3 length equals 16 residues. V shed 3 bases, J shed 4 bases, and the junction held 5 bases outside the gene matches. Looked up from germline, CDR1 is SGHTA and CDR2 is FQGTGA. The CDR3 sequence: CASSFISGRVYNEQFF. CDR3 sequence (DNA): TGTGCCAGCAGCTTCATTAGCGGGAGGGTGTACAATGAGCAGTTCTTC.

The rearrangement uses TRBV14 and TRBJ2-1; TRBD2 is a possible D gene (5 bases). Trimming pared 4 bases from V and 2 bases from J, leaving 15 bases between. The germline gives CDR1 SGHDN, CDR2 FVKESK. This CDR3 has 16 amino acids. CDR3 residues: CASSPVMASTYNEQFF. The CDR3 DNA reads TGTGCCAGCAGCCCCGTGATGGCTAGCACCTACAATGAGCAGTTCTTC. Full variable domain (outside the CDR3, taken from reference TRBV14 and TRBJ2-1): EAGVTQFPSHSVIEKGQTVTLRCDPISGHDNLYWYRRVMGKEIKFLLHFVKESKQDESGMPNNRFLAERTGGTYSTLKVQPAELEDSGVYFCASSPVMASTYNEQFFGPGTRLTVL.